This T cell receptor beta chain was found in a study of blood T cell repertoires in COVID-19. Looking at the study overall: T cells, B-cell-depleted T cells, or PBMCs provided the cDNA or gDNA that served as material.

The sample holds a few counts of this clone. This CDR3 is built from 13 residues. The V end lost 1 base, the J end lost 4 bases, and 7 bases lay between the germline ends. Germline V gene lookup returns CDR1 SGHTA and CDR2 FQGNSA. In the authors' workflow: The assay estimated nucleated cells by amplifying reference gene primers. Here immunoSEQ multiplex PCR was the method, and the copy in TCRdb shows in-frame clones only, minus some. V, J and clone size derive from that table, while D and trimming were established from the DNA sequence. The sample records a few hundred thousand clones, around nine tenths being singletons.

The sequence came from a man at least 80 years old with acute or convalescent COVID-19. The chain has TRBV7-2 and TRBJ1-2; tentative D call: TRBD1 (5 bases). The sample consisted of peripheral blood. CDR3 nucleotides: TGTGCCAGCAGCTTAGACAGGACCTATGGCTACACCTTC. Protein sequence: CASSLDRTYGYTF.